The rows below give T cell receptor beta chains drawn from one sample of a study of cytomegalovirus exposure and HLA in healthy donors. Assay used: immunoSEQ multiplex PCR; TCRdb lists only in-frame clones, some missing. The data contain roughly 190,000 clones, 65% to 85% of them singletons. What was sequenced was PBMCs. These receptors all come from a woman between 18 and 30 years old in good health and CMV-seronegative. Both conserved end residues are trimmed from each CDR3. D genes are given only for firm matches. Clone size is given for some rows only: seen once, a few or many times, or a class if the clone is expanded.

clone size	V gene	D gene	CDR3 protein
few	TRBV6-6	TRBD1	ASRLGQARSNQPQH
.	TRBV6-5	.	ASWTTLNTEAF
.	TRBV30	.	AWSPQGELF
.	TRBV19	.	ATKTDLRTDTQY
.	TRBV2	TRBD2	ASRGAGGTDTQY
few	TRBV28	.	ASSFFRRRKGNTIY
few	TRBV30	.	ACPGKTFSYEQY
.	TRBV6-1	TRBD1	ASSDGQGMNTEAF
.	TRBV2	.	ASRPSVAGYT
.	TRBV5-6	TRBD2	ASIGLAETGELF
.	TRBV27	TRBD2	ASSPGLAPYNEQF
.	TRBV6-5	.	ASGSWGEQY
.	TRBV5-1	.	ASSLDPGVYNEQF
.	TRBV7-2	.	ASSLTGRTDTQY
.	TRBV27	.	ASSFQGYGEKLF
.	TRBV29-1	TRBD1	SVRTPGQVEMGTEAF
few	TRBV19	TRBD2	STRGGLDEQY
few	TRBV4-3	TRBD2	ASRPDLTSVGELF